The 8 T cell receptor beta chains listed next were all sequenced from one sample in a study of Ad26.COV2.S vaccination and SARS-CoV-2 variants. Sequencing was performed with immunoSEQ multiplex PCR; in TCRdb, only in-frame clones are kept and a portion is missing. The profile covers over 130,000 clones, with 70% to 90% appearing a single time and 4% to 6% taken by the ten largest. The sequences come from peripheral blood, collected after recovery from COVID-19. The receptors come from a human donor who had recovered from COVID-19.

V and J are TRBV12-5 and TRBJ2-5; unclear D gene. Germline V CDR1 and CDR2: LGHNT, FRNRAP. V lost 6 bases, J lost 2 bases, and 10 bases lay in between. The CDR3 has 13 residues. Here the CDR3 DNA reads TGTGCTAGTGGGGATGACACACAAGAGACCCAGTACTTC. Translated, it gives CASGDDTQETQYF. The variable domain in full, completed from reference TRBV12-5 and TRBJ2-5, reads DARVTQTPRHKVTEMGQEVTMRCQPILGHNTVFWYRQTMMQGLELLAYFRNRAPLDDSGMPKDRFSAEMPDATLATLKIQPSEPRDSAVYFCASGDDTQETQYFGPGTRLLVL.

This chain joins TRBV11-2 and TRBJ1-6; TRBD1 matches 7 bases. Trimming at V came to 1 base and at J to 8 bases, leaving 5 bases not matched to a gene. The length of the CDR3 is 15 residues. Per germline, CDR1 SGHAT and CDR2 FQNNGV. CDR3: CASSLGAGGDSPLHF. The CDR3, as DNA: TGTGCCAGCAGCTTAGGGGCAGGGGGGGATTCACCCCTCCACTTT. Together with reference TRBV11-2 and TRBJ1-6, the CDR3 gives the full variable domain: EAGVAQSPRYKIIEKRQSVAFWCNPISGHATLYWYQQILGQGPKLLIQFQNNGVVDDSQLPKDRFSAERLKGVDSTLKIQPAKLEDSAVYLCASSLGAGGDSPLHFGNGTRLTVT.

The rearrangement links TRBV13 to TRBJ2-1; the D call may be TRBD1 or TRBD2 (7 bases each). Germline CDR1 and CDR2: PRHDT and FYEKMQ (reference sequence). The CDR3 has 14 residues. Trimming left V 6 bases short and J 5 bases short, with 14 bases between. DNA for the CDR3: TGTGCCAGCAGAGGGAGGGGGCGCAACAATGAGCAGTTCTTC. Its translation: CASRGRGRNNEQFF.

J is TRBJ2-1 and V is TRBV9, with 8 bases identical to TRBD1. The CDR3 runs 15 residues. Trimming removed 0 bases from V and 5 bases from J; junction bases left unmatched: 4. CDR1 is SGDLS and CDR2 is YYNGEE in the germline V gene. The CDR3 is CASSVAGGPHNEQFF. Written as DNA, the CDR3 is TGTGCCAGCAGCGTAGCAGGGGGCCCCCACAATGAGCAGTTCTTC.

The chain employs TRBV19 and TRBJ2-1; D is unclear. The V and J ends lost 4 bases and 7 bases respectively, with 11 bases between them. Germline values: CDR1 LNHDA, CDR2 SQIVND (reference sequence). The CDR3 covers 13 residues. DNA for the CDR3: TGTGCCAGTAGTAGCGATTTCGTTAATGAGCAGTTCTTC. It specifies CASSSDFVNEQFF.

The chain combines TRBV28 with TRBJ2-7; 8 bases are a match to TRBD1. Germline CDR1 MDHEN, CDR2 SYDVKM. The CDR3 spans 15 residues. V lost 4 bases to trimming and J lost 7 bases; unmatched junction nucleotides: 12. CDR3 nucleotides: TGTGCCAGCAGTTCCGCCAGGACAGGGATGTCGGAGCAGTACTTC. As protein: CASSSARTGMSEQYF.

The chain couples TRBV4-3 to TRBJ2-1; perhaps TRBD1 as D (5 bases). Germline loops: CDR1 LGHNA, CDR2 YSLEER. Trimming cost V 8 bases and J 5 bases, with 19 bases left between them. The CDR3 consists of 15 residues. CDR3 coding DNA: TGCGCCAGCCTAAAGACAGAACACTTTCACAATGAGCAGTTCTTC. This translates into CASLKTEHFHNEQFF.

The rearrangement uses TRBV19 and TRBJ1-1; D perhaps matches TRBD1 (5 bases). CDR3 size: 13 residues. Germline V gene lookup returns CDR1 LNHDA and CDR2 SQIVND (reference sequence). V lost 5 bases to trimming and J lost 0 bases, with 7 bases between them. CDR3 loop: CASSPTVNTEAFF. The CDR3 region has the DNA TGTGCCAGTAGTCCGACAGTGAACACTGAAGCTTTCTTT.